This T cell receptor beta chain was captured by sequencing in a study of early T cells in non-severe SARS-CoV-2 infection. Study-wide results and limits: VDJdb matches were skewed toward anti-spike CD8 T cell responses.

On this clonotype itself: No antigen is known for it.

One entry per CDR3 protein results from TCRdb running MiXCR on the 5' RACE reads. Here the sample spans tens of thousands of distinct CDR3 sequences, more than 5% being singletons. The sample comprised whole blood. The receptor's source is an adult who was a healthcare worker with PCR-confirmed SARS-CoV-2 infection or an uninfected control (not recorded which).

This CDR3 reads CAWSGRLYEQYF. CDR3 coding DNA: TGTGCCTGGTCCGGGAGGCTGTACGAGCAGTACTTC. The genes are TRBV30 and TRBJ2-7, with 7 bases that match TRBD2. V trimming: 5 bases; J trimming: 4 bases; junction bases outside the gene matches: 5. This CDR3 contains 12 residues. Looked up from germline, CDR1 is GTSNPN and CDR2 is SVGIG (reference sequence).